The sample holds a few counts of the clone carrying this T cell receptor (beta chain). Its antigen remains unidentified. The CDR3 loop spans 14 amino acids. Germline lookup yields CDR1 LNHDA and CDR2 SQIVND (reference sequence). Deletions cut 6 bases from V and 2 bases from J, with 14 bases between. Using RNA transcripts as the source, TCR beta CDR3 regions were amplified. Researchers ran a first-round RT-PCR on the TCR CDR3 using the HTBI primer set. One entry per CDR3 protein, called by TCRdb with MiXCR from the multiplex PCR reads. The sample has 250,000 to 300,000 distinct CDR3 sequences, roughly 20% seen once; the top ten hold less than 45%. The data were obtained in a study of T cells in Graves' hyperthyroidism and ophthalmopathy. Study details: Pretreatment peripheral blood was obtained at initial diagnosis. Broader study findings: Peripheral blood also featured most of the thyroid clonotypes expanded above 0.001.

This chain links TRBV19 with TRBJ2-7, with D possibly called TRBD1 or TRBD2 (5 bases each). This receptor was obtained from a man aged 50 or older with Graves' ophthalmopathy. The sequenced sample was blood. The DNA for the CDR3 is TGTGCCAGTAGCAGCCGGGACGGAGCCTACGAGCAGTACTTC. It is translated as CASSSRDGAYEQYF.